These T cell receptor beta chains were read from a single sample in a study of cytomegalovirus exposure and HLA in healthy donors. Measured with immunoSEQ multiplex PCR; TCRdb has only the in-frame clones, and not every one. Here the sample spans tens of thousands of clones, around 90% being singletons. Sequencing used PBMCs. All receptors come from a man aged 25 to 40 in good health and CMV-seronegative. The CDR3 runs from the conserved cysteine through the conserved F or W. D genes are given only for firm matches. Size values are once, few and many counts, or a class for expanded clones, and some rows have none.

v_gene	j_gene	abundance	d_gene	len	CDR3aa	CDR3nt
TRBV4-2	TRBJ2-3	.	TRBD2	19	CASSPFGLAGGTSTDTQYF	TGTGCCAGCAGCCCATTTGGACTAGCGGGGGGGACTAGCACAGATACGCAGTATTTT
TRBV6-1	TRBJ2-3	.	TRBD1	16	CASSGTRTGVADTQYF	TGTGCCAGCAGTGGAACTCGGACAGGGGTGGCAGATACGCAGTATTTT
TRBV6-5	TRBJ1-1	.	.	12	CASSYLGSEAFF	TGTGCCAGCAGTTACCTAGGGAGTGAAGCTTTCTTT
TRBV6-5	TRBJ1-1	.	.	14	CASRLRQENTEAFF	TGTGCCAGCAGACTACGACAGGAGAACACTGAAGCTTTCTTT
TRBV7-6	TRBJ2-1	once	.	12	CASSPRFDEQFF	TGTGCCAGCAGCCCCCGGTTCGATGAGCAGTTCTTC
TRBV27	TRBJ1-2	few	TRBD1	17	CASSPRAPGTEGDGYTF	TGTGCCAGCAGTCCCCGCGCCCCCGGGACAGAAGGCGATGGCTACACCTTC
TRBV2	TRBJ2-3	.	TRBD1	14	CASSTGGALMGRDF	TGTGCCAGCAGTACAGGGGGCGCCCTCATGGGGAGGGATTTT
TRBV19	TRBJ2-2	.	.	17	CASRRPGDPSNTGELFF	TGTGCCAGTAGAAGACCAGGGGACCCCTCGAACACCGGGGAGCTGTTTTTT
TRBV28	TRBJ2-2	.	.	13	CASSIQGSRELFF	TGTGCCAGCAGCATACAGGGAAGTAGGGAGCTGTTTTTT
TRBV7-6	TRBJ2-7	.	.	14	CASSLTATLREQYF	TGTGCCAGCAGCCTCACTGCGACGTTGAGGGAGCAGTACTTC
TRBV28	TRBJ2-5	.	TRBD1	15	CASSWDRGREETQYF	TGTGCCAGCAGCTGGGACAGGGGGCGTGAGGAGACCCAGTACTTC
TRBV2	TRBJ2-4	.	TRBD1	15	CASTGTGDSKNIQYF	TGTGCCAGCACGGGGACAGGGGACTCCAAAAACATTCAGTACTTC
TRBV9	TRBJ2-1	.	.	14	CASSGGTEYNEQFF	TGTGCCAGCAGCGGCGGGACGGAGTACAATGAGCAGTTCTTC
TRBV7-8	TRBJ1-1	.	.	13	CASSLVLNTEAFF	TGTGCCAGCAGCTTAGTATTGAACACTGAAGCTTTCTTT
TRBV19	TRBJ1-3	.	.	13	CASSPSYGNTIYF	TGTGCCAGTAGCCCCTCCTACGGAAACACCATATATTTT
TRBV7-9	TRBJ1-5	.	.	14	CASSLEGAGQPQHF	TGTGCCAGCAGCTTAGAAGGGGCCGGTCAGCCCCAGCATTTT
TRBV6-4	TRBJ2-3	.	TRBD2	17	CASSRPTEVAGEDTQYF	TGTGCCAGCAGTCGACCCACAGAGGTAGCGGGAGAAGATACGCAGTATTTT
TRBV27	TRBJ1-2	.	.	14	CASGIRGGSYGYTF	TGTGCCAGCGGAATTCGGGGGGGCTCATATGGCTACACCTTC
TRBV6-1	TRBJ2-3	.	TRBD1	14	CASTYRGQLDTQYF	TGTGCCAGCACCTACAGGGGACAGTTAGATACGCAGTATTTT
TRBV2	TRBJ2-2	once	TRBD2	15	CASRGTSGSSGELFF	TGTGCCAGCAGGGGGACTAGCGGGAGCTCCGGGGAGCTGTTTTTT
TRBV28	TRBJ1-5	.	.	15	CASSLTGPVVQPQHF	TGTGCCAGCAGTTTAACAGGCCCAGTGGTTCAGCCCCAGCATTTT
TRBV29-1	TRBJ1-5	.	TRBD1	14	CSVGIGTGNQPQHF	TGCAGCGTTGGAATCGGGACAGGGAATCAGCCCCAGCATTTT
TRBV19	TRBJ2-2	.	TRBD2	16	CASRDRLAGDTGELFF	TGTGCCAGTAGGGATCGACTAGCGGGGGACACCGGGGAGCTGTTTTTT
TRBV25-1	TRBJ2-2	few	.	17	CASSEAGSLATTGELFF	TGTGCCAGCAGTGAAGCGGGGTCACTAGCTACCACCGGGGAGCTGTTTTTT
TRBV6-1	TRBJ2-1	.	.	15	CASSIDKSSYNEQFF	TGTGCCAGCAGTATCGACAAGAGCTCCTACAATGAGCAGTTCTTC
TRBV6-5	TRBJ2-7	.	TRBD1	13	CASTPGQGYEQYF	TGTGCCAGCACCCCGGGACAGGGTTACGAGCAGTACTTC
TRBV28	TRBJ1-2	.	.	14	CASSLWGGNYGYTF	TGTGCCAGCAGTTTATGGGGGGGAAACTATGGCTACACCTTC
TRBV15	TRBJ1-3	.	.	15	CATSTRGSSGNTIYF	TGTGCCACCAGCACAAGGGGGAGCTCTGGAAACACCATATATTTT
TRBV10-2	TRBJ1-5	.	TRBD1	17	CASSERLGQGYNQPQHF	TGCGCCAGCAGTGAGAGGTTGGGACAGGGCTACAATCAGCCCCAGCATTTT
TRBV27	TRBJ2-7	once	TRBD2	15	CASSLGGSGSYEQYF	TGTGCCAGCAGTTTAGGCGGGAGTGGCTCCTACGAGCAGTACTTC
TRBV2	TRBJ2-7	.	TRBD2	16	CASSEIFLAGTYEQYF	TGTGCCAGCAGTGAAATTTTTTTAGCGGGTACCTACGAGCAGTACTTC
TRBV30	TRBJ2-4	once	TRBD1	12	CAWGTGKNIQYF	TGTGCCTGGGGGACAGGGAAAAACATTCAGTACTTC
TRBV27	TRBJ2-1	.	.	17	CASSPSAGNPHFNEQFF	TGTGCCAGCAGTCCCTCGGCAGGGAACCCTCACTTCAATGAGCAGTTCTTC
TRBV29-1	TRBJ1-5	.	TRBD1	16	CSVDGTGDRDKRAQHF	TGCAGCGTCGACGGGACCGGAGACAGGGATAAGCGGGCCCAGCATTTT
TRBV5-4	TRBJ2-5	.	.	14	CASSRPGQQETQYF	TGTGCCAGCAGCAGGCCGGGACAACAAGAGACCCAGTACTTC
TRBV5-6	TRBJ1-5	.	.	14	CASSWKGYGQPQHF	TGTGCCAGCAGCTGGAAGGGGTATGGCCAGCCCCAGCATTTT
TRBV25-1	TRBJ1-6	.	TRBD1	14	CASSGDRGNSPLHF	TGTGCCAGCAGTGGGGACAGGGGTAATTCACCCCTCCACTTT
TRBV4-1	TRBJ2-1	.	.	15	CASSQAPGLYNEQFF	TGCGCCAGCAGCCAAGCTCCGGGACTGTACAATGAGCAGTTCTTC
TRBV2	TRBJ2-1	.	TRBD2	14	CASRGLAGVGEQFF	TGTGCCAGCAGGGGACTAGCGGGAGTGGGTGAGCAGTTCTTC
TRBV6-5	TRBJ1-4	.	.	15	CASSFTGGRSEKLFF	TGTGCCAGCAGTTTCACTGGGGGCCGGAGTGAAAAACTGTTTTTT
TRBV5-1	TRBJ2-7	.	TRBD2	16	CASSPGLAGDLHEQYF	TGCGCCAGCAGCCCGGGACTAGCGGGGGACCTCCACGAGCAGTACTTC
TRBV5-5	TRBJ1-1	.	TRBD1	12	CASSRQGAEAFF	TGTGCCAGCAGCAGACAGGGGGCTGAAGCTTTCTTT
TRBV10-3	TRBJ2-3	.	.	15	CAISAGEPSTDTQYF	TGTGCCATCAGTGCCGGTGAACCTAGCACAGATACGCAGTATTTT
TRBV5-4	TRBJ1-6	.	TRBD1	14	CASITGTGTPPLHF	TGTGCCAGCATCACCGGGACAGGGACACCACCCCTCCACTTT
TRBV19	TRBJ2-1	.	TRBD2	14	CASGQRGRMNEQFF	TGTGCCAGTGGGCAGCGGGGGAGGATGAATGAGCAGTTCTTC
TRBV5-1	TRBJ2-3	.	TRBD2	16	CASSLDAGGYTDTQYF	TGCGCCAGCAGCTTGGATGCGGGGGGTTACACAGATACGCAGTATTTT
TRBV5-1	TRBJ2-2	.	.	16	CASKPGPQMGPGELFF	TGCGCCAGCAAACCGGGTCCCCAAATGGGGCCCGGGGAGCTGTTTTTT
TRBV5-4	TRBJ2-7	.	TRBD2	14	CASSLVQAGGEQYF	TGTGCCAGCAGCTTGGTCCAGGCGGGGGGAGAGCAGTACTTC
TRBV9	TRBJ2-7	.	TRBD1	13	CASSVTGGNEQYF	TGTGCCAGCAGCGTAACAGGGGGCAACGAGCAGTACTTC
TRBV7-8	TRBJ2-5	few	TRBD2	15	CASSLQRGGRETQYF	TGTGCCAGCAGCCTTCAGCGGGGGGGCCGTGAGACCCAGTACTTC
TRBV28	TRBJ2-7	once	.	14	CASSHRGRAYEQYF	TGTGCCAGCAGTCACAGGGGGAGGGCCTACGAGCAGTACTTC
TRBV19	TRBJ2-1	.	TRBD2	15	CASSLGLANFNEQFF	TGTGCCAGTAGTCTGGGACTAGCCAATTTCAATGAGCAGTTCTTC
TRBV4-2	TRBJ2-3	.	TRBD2	17	CASSQEGGLAPPDTQYF	TGTGCCAGCAGCCAAGAAGGGGGACTAGCCCCTCCAGATACGCAGTATTTT
TRBV15	TRBJ2-5	.	.	14	CATSRDVYQETQYF	TGTGCCACCAGCAGAGACGTGTACCAAGAGACCCAGTACTTC
TRBV11-2	TRBJ2-1	.	.	14	CASSLLQGGDEQFF	TGTGCCAGCAGCTTATTACAGGGCGGCGATGAGCAGTTCTTC